The 6 T cell receptor beta chains reported below all come from one sample, sequenced in a study of cytomegalovirus exposure and HLA in healthy donors. The PCR was carried out with 60 Vbeta primers and 13 Jbeta primers. Profiling relied on immunoSEQ multiplex PCR, and the TCRdb table lists in-frame clones only, not all of them. Among around 90,000 clones listed, roughly four fifths were seen once. The sequenced sample was PBMCs. The receptors shown here come from a man aged 25-40 years in good health and CMV-seronegative.

In its sample, this clone was seen once. The rearrangement links TRBV29-1 to TRBJ2-7, with D perhaps TRBD2 (6 bases). V shed 1 base and J shed 6 bases, with 10 bases lying between them. This CDR3 is 12 amino acids long. Germline CDR1 reads SQVTM; CDR2 reads ANQGSEA. The DNA for the CDR3 is TGCAGCGTTGAAGGCGGAGGGGTCGAGCAGTACTTC. Translating gives CSVEGGGVEQYF.

This chain links TRBV7-9 with TRBJ1-5; tentatively, D is TRBD1 (5 bases). Looked up from germline, CDR1 is SEHNR and CDR2 is FQNEAQ (reference sequence). The CDR3 extends over 15 amino acids. V was pared by 1 base and J by 1 base, with 8 bases between. In DNA form, the CDR3 reads TGTGCCAGCAGCTTAGGAGACAGAAGCAATCAGCCCCAGCATTTT. Protein sequence: CASSLGDRSNQPQHF.

This clone was observed a few times. V is TRBV7-9 and J is TRBJ1-5, with D hard to call. V lost 0 bases and J lost 1, with 10 bases in between. The CDR3 spans 16 residues. Germline CDR1 and CDR2: SEHNR and FQNEAQ (reference sequence). The DNA of the CDR3 is TGTGCCAGCAGCTTAGCGCTTATCGGGAGCAATCAGCCCCAGCATTTT. This translates into CASSLALIGSNQPQHF.

The gene calls are TRBV5-6 and TRBJ1-2, with 8 positions matching TRBD1. Germline CDR1 is SGHDT and CDR2 is YYEEEE. Trimming cost V 4 bases and J 4 bases; bases outside gene matches: 15. The CDR3 is made up of 17 amino acids. The CDR3: CASSEGTGGLIAYGYTF. The CDR3 nucleotides are TGTGCCAGCAGCGAGGGGACAGGAGGTTTGATAGCCTATGGCTACACCTTC. Variable domain in full (rest from reference TRBV5-6 and TRBJ1-2): DAGVTQSPTHLIKTRGQQVTLRCSPKSGHDTVSWYQQALGQGPQFIFQYYEEEERQRGNFPDRFSGHQFPNYSSELNVNALLLGDSALYLCASSEGTGGLIAYGYTFGSGTRLTVV.

V gene TRBV4-2 combines with J gene TRBJ2-7; 14 bases fit TRBD2. With V trimmed by 1 base and J by 5 bases, 1 base remained unmatched. CDR3 length: 15 residues. Per germline, CDR1 LGHNA and CDR2 YNFKEQ. CDR3 in DNA: TGTGCCAGCAGCCAAGGACTAGCGGGAGGGCACGAGCAGTACGTC. It translates to CASSQGLAGGHEQYV.

This chain joins TRBV7-9 and TRBJ1-2, with 8 bases aligning to TRBD1. V shed 5 bases, J shed 7 bases, and the junction held 9 bases outside the gene matches. From germline, CDR1 is SEHNR and CDR2 FQNEAQ (reference sequence). The CDR3 consists of 14 residues. The CDR3 sequence is CASSADRGLGGYTF. The DNA of the CDR3 is TGTGCCAGCAGCGCAGACAGGGGTTTGGGTGGCTACACCTTC.